The clone carrying this T cell receptor beta chain was picked up one time. CDR1 is ENHRY, CDR2 SYGVKD, per germline. V trimming: 5 bases; J trimming: 1 base; junction bases outside the gene matches: 2. This CDR3 has 15 residues. The source of the sample is a study of cytomegalovirus exposure and HLA in healthy donors. Study summary: When 398 donors were genotyped, roughly 82% of them were found to fall in the Caucasian-associated ancestry cluster.

In the PCR, 60 Vbeta and 13 Jbeta primers were used. Clones were read by immunoSEQ multiplex PCR, and TCRdb kept only the in-frame ones, dropping some. The table shows 95,000 to 150,000 clones, with around 80% occurring only once. The sequencing input was PBMCs. This receptor was taken from a female donor in good health and CMV-seronegative. The V and J genes are TRBV10-3 and TRBJ2-1, with 10 bases matching TRBD2. The CDR3 DNA sequence: TGTGCCATCAGTAGCGGGGGGGCTTCCTACAATGAGCAGTTCTTC. It yields the protein CAISSGGASYNEQFF.